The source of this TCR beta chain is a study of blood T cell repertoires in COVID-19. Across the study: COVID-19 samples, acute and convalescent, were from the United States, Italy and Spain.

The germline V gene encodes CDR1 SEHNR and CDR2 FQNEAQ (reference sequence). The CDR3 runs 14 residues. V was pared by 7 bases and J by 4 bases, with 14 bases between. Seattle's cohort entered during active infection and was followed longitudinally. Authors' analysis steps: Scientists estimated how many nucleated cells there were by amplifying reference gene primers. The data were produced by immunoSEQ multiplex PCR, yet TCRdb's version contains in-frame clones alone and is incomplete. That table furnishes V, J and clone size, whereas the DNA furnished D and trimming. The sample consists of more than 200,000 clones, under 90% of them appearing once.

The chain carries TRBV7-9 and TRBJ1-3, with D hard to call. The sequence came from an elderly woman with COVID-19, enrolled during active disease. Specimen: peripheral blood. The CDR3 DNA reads TGTGCCAGCACCCTACGGAGGGCGGGAAACACCATATATTTT. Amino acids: CASTLRRAGNTIYF.